This note documents a single TCR beta chain sequence. Its antigen is as yet unknown. This record belongs to a study of shared clonotypes between healthy human individuals. About the research overall: The study drew on a couple of women and a few men aged 18 to 49 as donors.

The junction had 4 bases not matched to a gene; V was cut back by 4 bases and J by 0 bases. Per germline, CDR1 SQVTM and CDR2 ANQGSEA. The CDR3 contains 15 residues. Naive CD8 cells comprised CD45RO-negative, CCR7-positively selected cells, excluding terminally differentiated effector memory CD45RA+ cells. Everyone who donated was a Caucasian adult who lived in Nashville, Tennessee. General study findings and limits: Among the subsets, naive ones generally showed larger estimated richness than memory ones. Unshared clonotypes carried lower generation probabilities than those common to all four donors.

Libraries were prepared by immunoSEQ multiplex PCR; TCRdb keeps only in-frame clonotypes and omits some of them. The table lists about 2.2 million clones, 93% of them singletons. This chain links TRBV29-1 with TRBJ2-1, with 9 bases lining up with TRBD2. The TCR originated in a man aged 18-30 years in good health. Some clones in this sample may be carry-over from other donors' samples. The specimen sequenced was naive CD8+ T cells from PBMCs. The CDR3 DNA reads TGCAGCGTTGTCGGCGGGAGGGCCTCCTACAATGAGCAGTTCTTC. Its protein is CSVVGGRASYNEQFF.